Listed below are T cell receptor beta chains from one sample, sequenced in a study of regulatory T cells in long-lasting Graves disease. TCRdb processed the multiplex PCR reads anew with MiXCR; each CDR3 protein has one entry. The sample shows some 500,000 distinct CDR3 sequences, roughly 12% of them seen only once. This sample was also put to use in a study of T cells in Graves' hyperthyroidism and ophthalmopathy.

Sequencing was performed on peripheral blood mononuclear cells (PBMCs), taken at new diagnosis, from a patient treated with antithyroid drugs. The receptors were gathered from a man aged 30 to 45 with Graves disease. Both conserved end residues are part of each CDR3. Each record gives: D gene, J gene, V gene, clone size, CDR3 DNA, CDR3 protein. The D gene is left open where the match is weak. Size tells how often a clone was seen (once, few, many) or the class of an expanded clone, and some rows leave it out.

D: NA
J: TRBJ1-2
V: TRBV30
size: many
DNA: TGTGCCAGGGCGGGGGGCGGCGTTGGCTACACCTTC
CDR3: CARAGGGVGYTF

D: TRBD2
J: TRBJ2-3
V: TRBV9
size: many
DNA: TGTGCCAGCAGCGTTAGCGGGAGGGCCCCAGATACGCAGTATTTT
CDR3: CASSVSGRAPDTQYF

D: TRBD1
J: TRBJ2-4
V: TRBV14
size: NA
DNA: TGTGCCAGCAGCCGACAGGGAATTATGGACATTCAGTACTTC
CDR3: CASSRQGIMDIQYF

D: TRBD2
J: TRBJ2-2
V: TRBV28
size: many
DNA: TGTGCCAGCAGTTTAACAGCGGGAGGGCGGAACACCGGGGAGCTGTTTTTT
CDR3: CASSLTAGGRNTGELFF

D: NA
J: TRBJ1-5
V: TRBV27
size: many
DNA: TGTGCCAGCAGCCTGGGGGCATTAAACAATCAGCCCCAGCATTTT
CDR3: CASSLGALNNQPQHF

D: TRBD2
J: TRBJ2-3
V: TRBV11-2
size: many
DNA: TGTGCCAGCAGCTTCACTAGCGGGAGAAAAACTAGCACAGATACGCAGTATTTT
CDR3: CASSFTSGRKTSTDTQYF

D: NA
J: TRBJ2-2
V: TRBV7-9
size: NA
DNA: TGTGCCAGCAGCACCCTGGGCTGGGCCGGGGAGCTGTTTTTT
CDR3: CASSTLGWAGELFF

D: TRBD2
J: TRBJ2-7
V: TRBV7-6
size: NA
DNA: TGTGCCAGCAGCTTATCCGCAAGCGGGAGTTCCTACGAGCAGTACTTC
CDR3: CASSLSASGSSYEQYF

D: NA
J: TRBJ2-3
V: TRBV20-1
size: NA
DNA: TGCAGTGCTAGTGCAGACACCTCCACAGATACGCAGTATTTT
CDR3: CSASADTSTDTQYF

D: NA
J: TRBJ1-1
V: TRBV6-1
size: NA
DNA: TGTGCCAGCAGTGGGCTTTGGGACCCGATGAACACTGAAGCTTTCTTT
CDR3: CASSGLWDPMNTEAFF

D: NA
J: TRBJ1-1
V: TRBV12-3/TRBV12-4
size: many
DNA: TGTGCCAGCAGTGGGTTGACTCGAAACACTGAAGCTTTCTTT
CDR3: CASSGLTRNTEAFF

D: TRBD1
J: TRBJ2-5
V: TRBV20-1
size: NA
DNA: TGCAGTGCTAGAGATCCGACAGGGGCGGAAGAGACCCAGTACTTC
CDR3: CSARDPTGAEETQYF

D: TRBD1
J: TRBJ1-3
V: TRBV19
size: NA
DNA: TGTGCCAGTAGACGCGAACAGGGGACTGGAAACACCATATATTTT
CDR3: CASRREQGTGNTIYF

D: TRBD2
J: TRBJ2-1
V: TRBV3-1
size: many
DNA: TGTGCCAGCAGCCCTAGCGGAGGGGAAGAGCAGTTCTTC
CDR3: CASSPSGGEEQFF

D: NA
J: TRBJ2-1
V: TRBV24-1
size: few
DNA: TGTGCCACCAGTGATCCCTTGGATGAGCAGTTCTTC
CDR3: CATSDPLDEQFF

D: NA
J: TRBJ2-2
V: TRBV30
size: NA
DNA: TGTGCCTGGAGTGTAACAGCCGGGGAGCTGTTTTTT
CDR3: CAWSVTAGELFF

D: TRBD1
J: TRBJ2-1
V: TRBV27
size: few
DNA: TGTGCCAGCCGGACAGGGAGGTATGAGCAGTTCTTC
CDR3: CASRTGRYEQFF

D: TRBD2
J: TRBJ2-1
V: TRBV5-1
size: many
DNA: TGCGCCAGCAGCTTCCCAGGGACTAGCGGGAGCTCCTACAATGAGCAGTTCTTC
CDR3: CASSFPGTSGSSYNEQFF

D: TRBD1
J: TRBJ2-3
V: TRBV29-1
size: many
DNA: TGCAGCGTCGGACAGGTGACAGATACGCAGTATTTT
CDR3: CSVGQVTDTQYF

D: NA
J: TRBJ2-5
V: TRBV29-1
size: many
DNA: TGCAGCGTTGAAGAGTTAGACCGGGGGGAGACCCAGTACTTC
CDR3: CSVEELDRGETQYF

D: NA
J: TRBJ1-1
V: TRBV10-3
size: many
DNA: TGTGCCACCGTGGGGGGACGAGACACTGAAGCTTTCTTT
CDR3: CATVGGRDTEAFF

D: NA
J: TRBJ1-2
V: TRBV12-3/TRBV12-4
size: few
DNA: TGTGCCAGCAGTTTAGTGGTCGGGCAGGGCCATGGCTACACCTTC
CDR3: CASSLVVGQGHGYTF

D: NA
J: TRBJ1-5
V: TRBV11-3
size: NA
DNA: TGTGCCAGCAGCTTAGATCTTCGGGTTAGACAGCCCCAGCATTTT
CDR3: CASSLDLRVRQPQHF

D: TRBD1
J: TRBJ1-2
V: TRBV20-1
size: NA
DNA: TGCAGTGCTAGTGTGGGACAGTCCCACTCTAACTATGGCTACACCTTC
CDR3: CSASVGQSHSNYGYTF

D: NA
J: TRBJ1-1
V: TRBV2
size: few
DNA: TGTGCCAGCATTGGGGGGCTGACTGAAGCTCTCTTT
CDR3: CASIGGLTEALF

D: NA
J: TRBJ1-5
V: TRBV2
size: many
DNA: TGTGCCAGCTCCTACGGGAGGAATCAGCCCCAGCATTTT
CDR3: CASSYGRNQPQHF

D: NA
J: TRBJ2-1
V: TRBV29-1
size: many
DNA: TGCAGCGTTGAGAAGATTGGGCAGTTCTTC
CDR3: CSVEKIGQFF

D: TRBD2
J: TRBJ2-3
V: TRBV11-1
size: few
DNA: TGTGCCAGCAGCTTGTGGAGCGGGAGGGATACGCAGTATTTT
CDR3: CASSLWSGRDTQYF

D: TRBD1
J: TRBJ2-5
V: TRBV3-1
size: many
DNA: TGTGCCAGCAGCCAAGGACAGGGCTACCAAGAGACCCAGTACTTC
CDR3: CASSQGQGYQETQYF

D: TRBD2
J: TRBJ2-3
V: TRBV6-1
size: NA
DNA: TGTGCCAGTGGACGGGAGGGACATACAGATACGCAGTATTTT
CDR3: CASGREGHTDTQYF

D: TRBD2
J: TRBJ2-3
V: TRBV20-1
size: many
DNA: TGCAGTGTCGGGACTAGCGGGATACCAGATACGCAGTATTTT
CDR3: CSVGTSGIPDTQYF

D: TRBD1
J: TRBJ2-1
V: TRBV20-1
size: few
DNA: TGCAGTGCCTCGCCTGGGACAGGTTCCTACAATGAGCAGTTCTTC
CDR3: CSASPGTGSYNEQFF

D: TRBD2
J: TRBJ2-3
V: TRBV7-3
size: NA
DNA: TGTGCCAGCAGCTTAACGGGGGCGACTAGCGGGAGGCTTAGCACAGATACGCAGTATTTT
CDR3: CASSLTGATSGRLSTDTQYF

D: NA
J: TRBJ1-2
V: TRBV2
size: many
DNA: TGTGCCAGCACAGACCCTCTCCTGGGGGATGGCTACACCTTC
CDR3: CASTDPLLGDGYTF

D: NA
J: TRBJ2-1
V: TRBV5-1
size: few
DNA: TGCGCCAGCAGGATTCAGGGGCCGGACTATGAGCAGTTCTTC
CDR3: CASRIQGPDYEQFF

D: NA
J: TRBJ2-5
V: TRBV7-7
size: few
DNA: TGTGCTAGCACCCCCCTGCCGGGTAAAGAGACCCAGTACTTC
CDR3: CASTPLPGKETQYF

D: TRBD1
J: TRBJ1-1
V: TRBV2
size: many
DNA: TGTGCCAGCAGGGCACAGGGGTACACTGAAGCTTTCTTT
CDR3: CASRAQGYTEAFF

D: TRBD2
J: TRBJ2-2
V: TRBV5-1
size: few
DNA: TGCGCCAGCAGCTTGGCGGGGACTAGCGGGAGAGGGCCGGGGACCGGGGAGCTGTTTTTT
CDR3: CASSLAGTSGRGPGTGELFF

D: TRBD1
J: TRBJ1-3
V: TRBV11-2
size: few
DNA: TGTGCCAGCAGCTCCAACCGGGACAGGGGCCCTGGAAACACCATATATTTT
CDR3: CASSSNRDRGPGNTIYF

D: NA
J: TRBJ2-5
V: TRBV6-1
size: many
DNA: TGTGCCAGCAGGAGACTGTCATCGGAGACCCAGTACTTC
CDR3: CASRRLSSETQYF

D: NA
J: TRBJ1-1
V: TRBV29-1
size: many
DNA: TGCAGCATCGGTAAGGGAGCTGAAGCTTTCTTT
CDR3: CSIGKGAEAFF

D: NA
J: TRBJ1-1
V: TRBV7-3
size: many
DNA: TGTGCCAGCAGCCCAAATGGGGGGATTGAAGCTTTCTTT
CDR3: CASSPNGGIEAFF

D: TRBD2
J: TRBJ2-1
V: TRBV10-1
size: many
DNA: TGCGCCAGCAGTGACCGGACTAGCGGGGGTAATGAGCAGTTCTTC
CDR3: CASSDRTSGGNEQFF

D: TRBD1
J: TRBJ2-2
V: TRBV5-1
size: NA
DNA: TGCGCCAGCAGGTCCACGGGACAGGGCCCCACCGGGGAGCTGTTTTTT
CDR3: CASRSTGQGPTGELFF

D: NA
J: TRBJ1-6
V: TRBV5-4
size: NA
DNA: TGTGCCAGCAGCCTGACGGTGAATAATTCACCCCTCCACTTT
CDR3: CASSLTVNNSPLHF

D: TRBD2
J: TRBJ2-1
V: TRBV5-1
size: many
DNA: TGCGCCAGCACCAGCGGGGTCCTTTACAATGAGCAGTTCTTC
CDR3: CASTSGVLYNEQFF

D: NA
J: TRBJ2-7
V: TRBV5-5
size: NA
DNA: TGTGCCAGCAGTTTTTGGGATACAACCTACGAGCAGTACTTC
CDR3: CASSFWDTTYEQYF

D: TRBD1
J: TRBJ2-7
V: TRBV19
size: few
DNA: TGTGCCAGTAGTATCCGGTACGACAGGGGGCGCGGCGAGCAGTACTTC
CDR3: CASSIRYDRGRGEQYF